The next 27 T cell receptor beta chains were all read from a single sample in a study of blood T cell repertoires in COVID-19. Some clones are missing from TCRdb's copy, which holds only in-frame ones; the method was immunoSEQ multiplex PCR. In the table there are fewer than 450,000 clones, under 95% of which are singletons. The sequencing input was peripheral blood. These TCRs come from a woman under 30 who had recovered from COVID-19.

The chain links TRBV29-1 to TRBJ1-1; D uncertain. The germline V gene has CDR1 SQVTM and CDR2 ANQGSEA. V lost 2 bases, J lost 1 base, and 8 bases lay in between. The CDR3 consists of 13 residues. The CDR3 DNA follows: TGCAGCGTTGAATTCGCAGGGAACACTGAAGCTTTCTTT. Protein product: CSVEFAGNTEAFF.

This clone was observed a handful of times. Different DNA sequences within this sample yield the same CDR3. The chain recombines TRBV5-4 with TRBJ1-1; tentative D call: TRBD1 (5 bases). V dropped 0 bases and J dropped 1 base, with 7 bases sitting between them. Germline V lookup: CDR1 SGHNT, CDR2 YYREEE (reference sequence). CDR3 size: 14 residues. In nucleotides, the CDR3 is TGTGCCAGCAGCTTGGGACAGAGGAACACTGAAGCTTTCTTT. Protein product: CASSLGQRNTEAFF. Filled out from reference TRBV5-4 and TRBJ1-1, the complete variable domain reads ETGVTQSPTHLIKTRGQQVTLRCSSQSGHNTVSWYQQALGQGPQFIFQYYREEENGRGNFPPRFSGLQFPNYSSELNVNALELDDSALYLCASSLGQRNTEAFFGQGTRLTVV.

The chain couples TRBV5-4 to TRBJ1-1; no clear D gene. V lost 0 bases and J lost 1, with 7 bases in between. This CDR3 is 14 amino acids long. Germline loops: CDR1 SGHNT, CDR2 YYREEE (reference sequence). The CDR3 DNA sequence: TGTGCCAGCAGCTTGGCCGGCGGGAACACTGAAGCTTTCTTT. This gives the protein CASSLAGGNTEAFF.

V is TRBV3-1 (or the pseudogene TRBV3-2) and J is TRBJ1-5; TRBD1 matches at 7 bases. The CDR3 has 15 residues. Germline assignment: CDR1 LGHDT and CDR2 YNNKEL (reference sequence). Losses at the gene ends were 0 bases for V and 1 base for J; bases not matched to a gene: 0. The CDR3 protein is CASSQEQGSNQPQHF. CDR3 nucleotide sequence: TGTGCCAGCAGCCAAGAACAGGGGAGCAATCAGCCCCAGCATTTT.

V usage is TRBV5-6 and J usage is TRBJ2-3; the D is unclear. Trimming took off 2 bases at V and 0 bases at J, with 16 bases between the two ends. CDR3 length: 17 residues. Germline loops: CDR1 SGHDT, CDR2 YYEEEE. The CDR3 bases are TGTGCCAGCAGCTTCACTCGAGCCCCCAAAAGCACAGATACGCAGTATTTT. Amino acids: CASSFTRAPKSTDTQYF.

This chain connects TRBV3-1 (or the pseudogene TRBV3-2) to TRBJ2-1; D might be TRBD2 (5 bases). Trimming removed 0 bases from V and 15 bases from J, with 15 bases in between. CDR3 size: 13 residues. The germline V gene has CDR1 LGHDT and CDR2 YNNKEL (reference sequence). Here the CDR3 reads CASSQEQYGNPFF. The DNA for the CDR3 is TGTGCCAGCAGCCAAGAACAGTACGGGAACCCGTTCTTC.

The V call is TRBV30, the J call TRBJ1-1; D is ambiguous. With 8 bases removed from V and 10 bases from J, the gap between germline ends came to 20 bases. CDR3 length: 12 amino acids. Germline CDR1 and CDR2: GTSNPN and SVGIG (reference sequence). The CDR3: CALWKVGAGAFF. In DNA, the CDR3 is TGTGCCCTTTGGAAGGTGGGCGCGGGAGCTTTCTTT.

The CDR3 sequence: CASSPQGSGSAGELFF. The DNA of the CDR3 is TGTGCCAGCTCACCACAGGGTAGCGGGAGTGCCGGGGAGCTGTTTTTT. This chain connects TRBV18 to TRBJ2-2; 9 nucleotides line up with TRBD2. The CDR3 length is 16 residues. The trim removed 1 base at V and 6 bases at J, leaving 6 bases unmatched. The V gene's germline CDR1 is KGHSH and CDR2 LQKENI.

The chain couples TRBV9 to TRBJ2-5, with a tentative D call TRBD2 (6 bases). The V gene lost 3 bases and the J gene lost 5 bases, with 20 bases spanning the gap. Germline V gene data show CDR1 as SGDLS and CDR2 as YYNGEE. CDR3 size: 16 residues. CDR3 coding DNA: TGTGCCAGCAGCGCGAATAGCGGAGGTCCCTCGGAGACCCAGTACTTC. Amino acid sequence: CASSANSGGPSETQYF.

The genes are TRBV4-2 and TRBJ1-2; TRBD1 matches at 9 bases. Germline V gene lookup returns CDR1 LGHNA and CDR2 YNFKEQ. The V gene end was trimmed by 1 base and the J gene end by 4 bases; junction bases not matched to a gene: 4. There are 15 residues in the CDR3. For the CDR3, the DNA is TGTGCCAGCAGCCAAGTCCCGGGACAGGGCTATGGCTACACCTTC. Translated: CASSQVPGQGYGYTF.

V is TRBV5-1 and J is TRBJ1-1, with D uncertain. The germline V gene has CDR1 SGHRS and CDR2 YFSETQ. The CDR3 sequence is 13 residues long. The V end lost 1 base, the J end lost 7 bases, and 11 bases lay between the germline ends. CDR3 coding DNA: TGCGCCAGCAGCTTGTTCGTTCAGAATGAAGCTTTCTTT. This encodes CASSLFVQNEAFF. The variable domain in full, with the rest retrieved from reference TRBV5-1 and TRBJ1-1, is KAGVTQTPRYLIKTRGQQVTLSCSPISGHRSVSWYQQTPGQGLQFLFEYFSETQRNKGNFPGRFSGRQFSNSRSEMNVSTLELGDSALYLCASSLFVQNEAFFGQGTRLTVV.

The DNA for the CDR3 is TGTGCCAGCAGCTTCAATTTGCAAGGCGACACGTCCTACGAGCAGTACGTC. This sequence encodes CASSFNLQGDTSYEQYV. This chain connects TRBV11-2 to TRBJ2-7; D ambiguous. Germline-derived CDR1 and CDR2 are SGHAT and FQNNGV. Between the trimmed V and J ends, which lost 3 bases and 1 base, there was a span of 19 bases. The CDR3 loop spans 17 amino acids.

This clone came up a few times. The chain recombines TRBV6-2 or TRBV6-3 with TRBJ2-7, with 7 bases matching TRBD2. Germline CDR1 reads MNHEY; CDR2 reads SVGEGT. J gave up 6 bases and V 4 bases, and 15 bases lay outside the gene matches. This CDR3 region has 16 residues. In DNA, the CDR3 is TGTGCCAGCAGTTCCTTGCGGGGGACGGGAGGTCCCGAGCAGTACGTC. As protein: CASSSLRGTGGPEQYV.

The chain employs TRBV5-1 and TRBJ2-7; possible D gene TRBD2, 5 bases. This CDR3 has 12 residues. Germline assignment: CDR1 SGHRS and CDR2 YFSETQ. With 4 bases removed from V and 3 bases from J, the gap between germline ends came to 8 bases. The CDR3 reads CASSLAVYEQYV. For the CDR3, the DNA is TGCGCCAGCAGCCTAGCCGTCTACGAGCAGTACGTC.

This chain connects TRBV30 to TRBJ2-5; TRBD2 agrees at 9 bases. The CDR3 has 15 amino acids. Losses at the gene ends were 2 bases for V and 4 bases for J; bases not matched to a gene: 8. Germline V gene sequence: CDR1 GTSNPN, CDR2 SVGIG (reference sequence). CDR3 DNA: TGTGCCTGGAGTCACTCCACTAGCGGGTTAGAGACCCAGTACTTC. The encoded protein is CAWSHSTSGLETQYF.

The chain carries TRBV11-3 and TRBJ1-1; TRBD1 matches 9 bases. The junction had 5 bases not matched to a gene; V was cut back by 5 bases and J by 4 bases. Germline lookup yields CDR1 SGHNT and CDR2 YENEEA. The CDR3 consists of 14 residues. CDR3 sequence reads: CASSPQGASTEAFF. The CDR3 DNA is TGTGCCAGCAGCCCACAGGGGGCGAGCACTGAAGCTTTCTTT.

The chain has TRBV4-1 and TRBJ1-1; possibly TRBD1 for D (6 bases). The CDR3 spans 15 residues. The germline V gene encodes CDR1 MGHRA and CDR2 YSYEKL. V lost 1 base, J lost 1 base, and 10 bases lay in between. The DNA of the CDR3 is TGCGCCAGCAGCCAAGGACAGGTATCGAACACTGAAGCTTTCTTT. Translating gives CASSQGQVSNTEAFF.

This sequence joins TRBV4-1 and TRBJ1-1, with TRBD1 matching 7 bases. Germline values: CDR1 MGHRA, CDR2 YSYEKL. The J segment lost 1 base and the V segment lost 0 bases, leaving 2 bases of the junction unmatched. CDR3 size: 15 residues. The CDR3 DNA follows: TGCGCCAGCAGCCAAGAAGGGGGCCGGAACACTGAAGCTTTCTTT. This translates into CASSQEGGRNTEAFF.

The chain couples TRBV5-4 to TRBJ2-1, with D perhaps TRBD2 (6 bases). The V end lost 2 bases, the J end lost 10 bases, and 19 bases lay between the germline ends. The CDR3 loop spans 15 amino acids. Germline CDR1 SGHNT, CDR2 YYREEE (reference sequence). The CDR3 nucleotides are TGTGCCAGCAGCTTCTCGCGGACCCAACGGGGGGAGCAGTTCTTC. This sequence encodes CASSFSRTQRGEQFF.

The rearrangement links TRBV11-3 to TRBJ2-1; 7 positions agree with TRBD2. This CDR3 comprises 17 residues. Unmatched junction bases numbered 18, after V lost 5 bases and J lost 8 bases. CDR1 and CDR2 (germline): SGHNT, YENEEA. The CDR3 DNA reads TGTGCCAGCAGCAACCCCCGATGGGGCGGGAGTTACCATGAGCAGTTCTTC. Its translation: CASSNPRWGGSYHEQFF.

The chain has TRBV5-6 and TRBJ1-2; D unresolved. V dropped 4 bases and J dropped 1 base, with 17 bases sitting between them. The CDR3 totals 16 residues. Germline V gene data show CDR1 as SGHDT and CDR2 as YYEEEE. CDR3 sequence reads: CASSQVGRDINYGYTF. CDR3 bases: TGTGCCAGCAGCCAGGTGGGCCGTGATATTAACTATGGCTACACCTTC. Combining the CDR3 with reference TRBV5-6 and TRBJ1-2 gives the whole variable domain DAGVTQSPTHLIKTRGQQVTLRCSPKSGHDTVSWYQQALGQGPQFIFQYYEEEERQRGNFPDRFSGHQFPNYSSELNVNALLLGDSALYLCASSQVGRDINYGYTFGSGTRLTVV.

The genes are TRBV25-1 and TRBJ1-2; no definite D call. The CDR3 spans 12 residues. The V and J ends lost 3 bases and 2 bases respectively, with 4 bases between them. Germline loops: CDR1 MGHDK, CDR2 SYGVNS. The CDR3 protein is CASSDQNYGYTF. CDR3 in DNA: TGTGCCAGCAGTGATCAGAACTATGGCTACACCTTC.

The chain has TRBV11-2 and TRBJ1-4; 8 bases are a match to TRBD1. This CDR3 has 16 amino acids. The trim removed 5 bases at V and 7 bases at J, leaving 12 bases unmatched. Germline loops: CDR1 SGHAT, CDR2 FQNNGV. The CDR3 DNA follows: TGTGCCAGCAGCCCCTCCGTCAGGGGGCAGGGTGAAAAACTGTTTTTT. Its translation is CASSPSVRGQGEKLFF.

V gene TRBV7-2 combines with J gene TRBJ2-7; D possibly corresponds to TRBD1 (5 bases). CDR1 is SGHTA, CDR2 FQGNSA, per germline. This CDR3 has 13 amino acids. V lost 5 bases and J 0 bases, leaving 8 bases between the germline ends. Here the CDR3 reads CASSPDSSYEQYV. In DNA form, the CDR3 reads TGTGCCAGCAGCCCCGACAGCTCCTACGAGCAGTACGTC.

The V call is TRBV10-3, the J call TRBJ1-3, with TRBD1 as a possible D gene (5 bases). Germline CDR1 ENHRY, CDR2 SYGVKD. V dropped 5 bases and J dropped 0 bases, with 14 bases sitting between them. The CDR3 covers 16 residues. As DNA, the CDR3 is TGTGCCATCAGTCACCGACAGAGTACCTCTGGAAACACCATATATTTT. As protein: CAISHRQSTSGNTIYF.

The V gene is TRBV5-4, the J gene TRBJ2-5; TRBD1 agrees at 9 bases. Looked up from germline, CDR1 is SGHNT and CDR2 is YYREEE (reference sequence). CDR3 length equals 14 residues. V shed 4 bases and J 4 bases; nucleotides not matched to a gene: 5. CDR3 sequence (DNA): TGTGCCAGCAGCGCGGGGACAGGGCGAGAGACCCAGTACTTC. Its protein product is CASSAGTGRETQYF.

V gene TRBV25-1 combines with J gene TRBJ1-2, with no clear D. From germline, CDR1 is MGHDK and CDR2 SYGVNS. Trimming pared 3 bases from V and 0 bases from J, leaving 14 bases between. The CDR3 extends over 16 amino acids. CDR3 residues: CASSETGSLTNYGYTF. In DNA form, the CDR3 reads TGTGCCAGCAGTGAGACTGGATCTCTCACTAACTATGGCTACACCTTC.